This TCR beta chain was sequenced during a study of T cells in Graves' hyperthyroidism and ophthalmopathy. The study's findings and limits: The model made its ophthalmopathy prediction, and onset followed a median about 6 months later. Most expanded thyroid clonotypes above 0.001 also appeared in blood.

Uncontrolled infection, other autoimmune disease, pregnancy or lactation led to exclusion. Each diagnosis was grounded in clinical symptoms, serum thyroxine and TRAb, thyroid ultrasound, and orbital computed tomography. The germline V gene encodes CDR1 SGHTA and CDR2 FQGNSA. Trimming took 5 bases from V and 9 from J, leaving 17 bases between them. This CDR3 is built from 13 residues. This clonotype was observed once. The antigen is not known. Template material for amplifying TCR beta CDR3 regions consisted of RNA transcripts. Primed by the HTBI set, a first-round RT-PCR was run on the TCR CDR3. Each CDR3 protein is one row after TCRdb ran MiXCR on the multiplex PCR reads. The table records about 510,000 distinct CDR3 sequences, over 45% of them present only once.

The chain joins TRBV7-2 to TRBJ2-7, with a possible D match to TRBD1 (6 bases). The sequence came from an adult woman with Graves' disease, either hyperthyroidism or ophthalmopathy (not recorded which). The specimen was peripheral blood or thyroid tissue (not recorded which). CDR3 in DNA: TGTGCCAGCAGCCGCCGGGACACGGCTGGGCAGTACTTC. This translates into CASSRRDTAGQYF. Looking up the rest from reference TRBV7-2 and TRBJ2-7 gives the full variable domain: GAGVSQSPSNKVTEKGKDVELRCDPISGHTALYWYRQSLGQGLEFLIYFQGNSAPDKSGLPSDRFSAERTGGSVSTLTIQRTQQEDSAVYLCASSRRDTAGQYFGPGTRLTVT.